One sample yielded the 9 T cell receptor beta chains listed below, sequenced in a study of T cells expressing NK-cell markers. TCRdb reprocessed the 5' RACE reads and reports one entry per CDR3 protein, with no DNA. This sample contains about 170,000 distinct CDR3 sequences. The sequencing input was blood T cells: a sorted CD56 or NKG2C T cell subset, CD4+ or CD8+ T cells, or bulk PBMC T cells (not recorded which). The receptors derive from a man aged 18 to 69 in good health.

This chain joins TRBV19 and TRBJ2-7. The V gene's germline CDR1 is LNHDA and CDR2 SQIVND (reference sequence). CDR3 length equals 14 residues. CDR3 sequence reads: CASRAALASYEQYF.

This rearrangement joins TRBV27 to TRBJ1-5; checking the TCRdb D call of TRBD1 is not possible without DNA. The CDR3 length is 16 residues. CDR1 and CDR2 (germline): MNHEY, SMNVEV (reference sequence). CDR3 amino acids: CASSPEDRGRDQPQHF.

The J gene is TRBJ2-1, the V gene TRBV12-3 or TRBV12-4; TCRdb outputs TRBD2, but without DNA this stays unchecked. CDR3 size: 14 residues. Here the CDR3 reads CASSLEGSYNEQFF.

The chain has TRBV12-3 or TRBV12-4 and TRBJ2-7; the D gene TCRdb calls, TRBD1, cannot be checked with no DNA. There are 14 residues in the CDR3. CDR3 residues: CASSNRDRGGEQYF.

The gene calls are TRBV25-1 and TRBJ2-7; TCRdb names TRBD1, which stays unverified in the absence of DNA. The CDR3 totals 15 residues. CDR1 is MGHDK, CDR2 SYGVNS, per germline. The CDR3 reads CASSNRDRGRYEQYF.

V gene TRBV27 combines with J gene TRBJ2-7; as DNA is missing, the TRBD1 call by TCRdb cannot be tested. Germline loops: CDR1 MNHEY, CDR2 SMNVEV (reference sequence). The CDR3 runs to 12 residues. The CDR3 is CASGLTGYEQYF.

The chain carries TRBV5-1 and TRBJ2-5; the TCRdb D gene call, TRBD1, has no DNA to confirm it. CDR1 is SGHRS and CDR2 is YFSETQ in the germline V gene. This CDR3 region has 15 residues. This CDR3 reads CASSWVGHLEETQYF.

The chain joins TRBV28 to TRBJ1-5; the D gene TCRdb calls, TRBD1, cannot be checked with no DNA. This CDR3 comprises 13 residues. Germline CDR1 reads MDHEN; CDR2 reads SYDVKM. CDR3 region: CATLRQNNQPQHF.

The J gene is TRBJ1-3, the V gene TRBV6-1. CDR1 MNHNS and CDR2 SASEGT come from the germline V gene. The length of the CDR3 is 15 residues. The CDR3 loop reads CASISILNPGNTIYF.